These 10 T cell receptor beta chains originate from one sample sequenced in a study of shared clonotypes between healthy human individuals. Measured with immunoSEQ multiplex PCR; TCRdb has only the in-frame clones, and not every one. Found here are some 2,000,000 clones, over 85% of them singletons; the top ten hold 0.1% to 0.15%. Material: naive CD4+ T cells sorted from blood. As to subset: CD45RA+ positively selected. The source is a man aged 18 to 30 in good health.

In this sample, this clone turned up a few times. The rearrangement uses TRBV30 and TRBJ1-1; the D is unclear. V lost 3 bases and J lost 4, with 18 bases in between. Germline CDR1 reads GTSNPN; CDR2 reads SVGIG (reference sequence). The CDR3 runs 15 residues. CDR3 DNA: TGTGCCTGGAGCGTCCGGGGATTAGGGAGCACTGAAGCTTTCTTT. Translated: CAWSVRGLGSTEAFF.

CDR3 residues: CASSLGEGPTYNEQFF. In nucleotides, the CDR3 is TGTGCCAGCAGCCTAGGAGAGGGGCCAACCTACAATGAGCAGTTCTTC. This chain uses TRBV7-9 with TRBJ2-1, with D perhaps TRBD1 or TRBD2 (5 bases each). With 5 bases removed from V and 2 bases from J, the gap between germline ends came to 16 bases. This CDR3 is 16 amino acids long. Looked up from germline, CDR1 is SEHNR and CDR2 is FQNEAQ (reference sequence).

The CDR3 reads CASSPGGTGILGEQYF. CDR3 bases: TGTGCCAGCAGCCCGGGCGGGACAGGGATCTTGGGCGAGCAGTACTTC. The chain has TRBV4-2 and TRBJ2-7; 9 positions agree with TRBD1. Germline V gene lookup returns CDR1 LGHNA and CDR2 YNFKEQ. CDR3 length equals 16 residues. The ends lost 4 bases at V and 6 bases at J; junction bases unmatched: 13.

The rearrangement joins TRBV4-1 to TRBJ2-7; 9 bases align to TRBD1. V shed 3 bases, J shed 0 bases, and the junction held 3 bases outside the gene matches. The CDR3 spans 15 residues. Germline CDR1 and CDR2: MGHRA and YSYEKL. DNA of the CDR3: TGCGCCAGCAGCCATATGGACAGGGGCTCCTACGAGCAGTACTTC. This translates into CASSHMDRGSYEQYF.

V is TRBV15 and J is TRBJ2-3; 10 bases fit TRBD2. This CDR3 spans 15 amino acids. From germline, CDR1 is LNHNV and CDR2 YYDKDF (reference sequence). The trim removed 11 bases at V and 4 bases at J, leaving 12 bases unmatched. CDR3 sequence reads: CASRAGGLRADTQYF. CDR3 nucleotides: TGTGCCTCCCGAGCGGGAGGGCTAAGGGCAGATACGCAGTATTTT.

V and J are TRBV6-8 and TRBJ2-4; D call uncertain. This CDR3 is built from 14 residues. Looked up from germline, CDR1 is MNHGY and CDR2 is SAAAGT. The V gene lost 3 bases and the J gene lost 8 bases, with 14 bases spanning the gap. The chain's CDR3 is CASSYCRVRDIQYF. The CDR3 DNA sequence: TGTGCCAGCAGTTATTGTAGGGTCCGGGACATTCAGTACTTC.

The J gene is TRBJ2-2, the V gene TRBV2; 11 nucleotides align to TRBD2. Germline assignment: CDR1 SNHLY and CDR2 FYNNEI. V trimming: 6 bases; J trimming: 1 base; junction bases outside the gene matches: 7. This CDR3 has 17 amino acids. CDR3 residues: CASRPPGLAGNTGELFF. The CDR3 coding sequence is TGTGCCAGCAGACCCCCCGGACTAGCGGGGAACACCGGGGAGCTGTTTTTT. The complete variable domain, with remaining parts taken from reference TRBV2 and TRBJ2-2, reads EPEVTQTPSHQVTQMGQEVILRCVPISNHLYFYWYRQILGQKVEFLVSFYNNEISEKSEIFDDQFSVERPDGSNFTLKIRSTKLEDSAMYFCASRPPGLAGNTGELFFGEGSRLTVL.

The chain joins TRBV5-1 to TRBJ1-2, with a possible D match to TRBD1 (6 bases). Trimming pared 3 bases from V and 0 bases from J, leaving 12 bases between. The CDR3 has 15 residues. Germline assignment: CDR1 SGHRS and CDR2 YFSETQ. As DNA, the CDR3 is TGCGCCAGCAGCTCAGGGGACTGGACTAACTATGGCTACACCTTC. Translated, it gives CASSSGDWTNYGYTF.

The chain links TRBV5-8 to TRBJ1-5; 10 bases align to TRBD1. Germline trimming cut 4 bases from V and 5 bases from J; bases unmatched to any gene: 9. CDR1 is SGHTS and CDR2 is YDEGEE in the germline V gene. The CDR3 spans 16 residues. The CDR3, as DNA: TGTGCCAGCAGCGTTGGGGTGGGACAGGGGTATCAGCCCCAGCATTTT. Translation: CASSVGVGQGYQPQHF.

This sequence joins TRBV5-1 and TRBJ1-1; a possible D gene is TRBD1 (5 bases). The CDR3 consists of 13 residues. Germline V gene lookup returns CDR1 SGHRS and CDR2 YFSETQ. Trimming stripped 3 bases from V and 8 bases from J, with 14 bases between. CDR3: CASSYDSRTEAFF. The CDR3 nucleotides are TGCGCCAGCAGCTACGACAGCCGGACAGAAGCTTTCTTT.